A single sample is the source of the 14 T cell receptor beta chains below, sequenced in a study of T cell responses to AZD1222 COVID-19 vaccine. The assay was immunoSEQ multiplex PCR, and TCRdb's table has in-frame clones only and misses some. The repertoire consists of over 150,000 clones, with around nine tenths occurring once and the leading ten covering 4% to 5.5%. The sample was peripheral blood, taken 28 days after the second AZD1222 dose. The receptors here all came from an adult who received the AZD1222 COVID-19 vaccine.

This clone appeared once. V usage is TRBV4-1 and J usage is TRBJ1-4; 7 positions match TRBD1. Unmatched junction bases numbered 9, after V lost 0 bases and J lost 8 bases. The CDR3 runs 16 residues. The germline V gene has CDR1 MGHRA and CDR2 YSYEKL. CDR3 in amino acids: CASSQDQGGSPEKLFF. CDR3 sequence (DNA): TGCGCCAGCAGCCAAGATCAGGGGGGATCGCCCGAAAAACTGTTTTTT.

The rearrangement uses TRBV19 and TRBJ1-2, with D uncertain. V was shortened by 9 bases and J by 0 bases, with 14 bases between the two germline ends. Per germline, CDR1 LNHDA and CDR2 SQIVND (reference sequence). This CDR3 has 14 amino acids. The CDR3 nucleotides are TGTGCCAGCGTATTCGGGTCTGCTAACTATGGCTACACCTTC. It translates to CASVFGSANYGYTF.

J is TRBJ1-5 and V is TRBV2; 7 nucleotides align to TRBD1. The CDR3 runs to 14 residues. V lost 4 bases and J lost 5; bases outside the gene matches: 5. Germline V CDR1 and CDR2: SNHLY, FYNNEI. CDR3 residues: CASSGDSYYQPQHF. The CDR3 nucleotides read TGTGCCAGCAGTGGGGACAGCTACTATCAGCCCCAGCATTTT. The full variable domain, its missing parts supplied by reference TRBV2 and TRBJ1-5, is EPEVTQTPSHQVTQMGQEVILRCVPISNHLYFYWYRQILGQKVEFLVSFYNNEISEKSEIFDDQFSVERPDGSNFTLKIRSTKLEDSAMYFCASSGDSYYQPQHFGDGTRLSIL.

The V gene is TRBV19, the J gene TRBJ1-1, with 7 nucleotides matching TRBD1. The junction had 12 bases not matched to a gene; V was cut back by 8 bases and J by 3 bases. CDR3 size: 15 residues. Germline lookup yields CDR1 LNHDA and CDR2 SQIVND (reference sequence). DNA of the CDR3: TGTGCCAGTGCACTATCCAGGGGGTTGGACACTGAAGCTTTCTTT. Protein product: CASALSRGLDTEAFF.

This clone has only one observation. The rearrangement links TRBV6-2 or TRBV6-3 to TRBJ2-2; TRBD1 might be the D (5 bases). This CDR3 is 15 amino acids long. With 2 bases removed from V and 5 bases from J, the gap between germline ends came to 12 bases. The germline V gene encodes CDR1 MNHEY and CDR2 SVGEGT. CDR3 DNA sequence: TGTGCCAGCAGTTACGGGCAGGGATGGACCGGGGAGCTGTTTTTT. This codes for CASSYGQGWTGELFF.

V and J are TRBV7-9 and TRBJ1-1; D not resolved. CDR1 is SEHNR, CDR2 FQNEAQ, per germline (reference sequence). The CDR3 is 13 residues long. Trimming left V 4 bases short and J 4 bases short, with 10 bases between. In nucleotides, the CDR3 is TGTGCCAGCAGCTCCACGGGGAGCACTGAAGCTTTCTTT. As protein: CASSSTGSTEAFF.

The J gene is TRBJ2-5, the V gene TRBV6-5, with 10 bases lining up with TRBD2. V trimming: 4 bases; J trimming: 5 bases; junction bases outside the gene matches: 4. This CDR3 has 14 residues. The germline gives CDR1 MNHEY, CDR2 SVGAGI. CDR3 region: CASSSAGGKETQYF. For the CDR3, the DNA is TGTGCCAGCAGTTCAGCGGGGGGGAAGGAGACCCAGTACTTC.

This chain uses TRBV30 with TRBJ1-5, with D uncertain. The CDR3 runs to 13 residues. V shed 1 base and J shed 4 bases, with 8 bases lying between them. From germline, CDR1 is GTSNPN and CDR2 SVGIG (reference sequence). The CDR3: CAWSGQENQPQHF. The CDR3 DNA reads TGTGCCTGGAGTGGCCAAGAAAATCAGCCCCAGCATTTT.

CDR3 loop: CAITGRRSYEQYF. As DNA, the CDR3 is TGTGCCATCACGGGCAGGCGGAGCTACGAGCAGTACTTC. The V call is TRBV10-3, the J call TRBJ2-7; D remains unclear. CDR1 and CDR2 (germline): ENHRY, SYGVKD. The CDR3 sequence is 13 residues long. Trimming took off 7 bases at V and 3 bases at J, with 13 bases between the two ends.

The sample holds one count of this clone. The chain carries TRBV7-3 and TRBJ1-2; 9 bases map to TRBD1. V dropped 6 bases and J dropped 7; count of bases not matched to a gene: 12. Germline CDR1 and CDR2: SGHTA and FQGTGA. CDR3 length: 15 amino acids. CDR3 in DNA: TGTGCCAGCAGTTCCGGGACAGGGAAAATTCGTGGCTACACCTTC. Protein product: CASSSGTGKIRGYTF.

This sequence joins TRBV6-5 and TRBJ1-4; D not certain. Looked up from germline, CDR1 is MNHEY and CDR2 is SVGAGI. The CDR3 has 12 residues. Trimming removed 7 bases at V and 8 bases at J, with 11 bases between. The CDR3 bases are TGTGCCAGCACCACCGGCGGGGAAAAACTGTTTTTT. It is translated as CASTTGGEKLFF.

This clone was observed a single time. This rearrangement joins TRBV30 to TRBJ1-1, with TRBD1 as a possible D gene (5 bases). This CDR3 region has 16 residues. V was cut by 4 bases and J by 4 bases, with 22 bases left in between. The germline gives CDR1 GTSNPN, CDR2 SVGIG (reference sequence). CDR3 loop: CAWNEFGGVRGTEAFF. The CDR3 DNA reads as TGTGCCTGGAACGAATTCGGAGGGGTCCGGGGCACTGAAGCTTTCTTT. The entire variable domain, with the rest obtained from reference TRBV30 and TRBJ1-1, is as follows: SQTIHQWPATLVQPVGSPLSLECTVEGTSNPNLYWYRQAAGRGLQLLFYSVGIGQISSEVPQNLSASRPQDRQFILSSKKLLLSDSGFYLCAWNEFGGVRGTEAFFGQGTRLTVV.

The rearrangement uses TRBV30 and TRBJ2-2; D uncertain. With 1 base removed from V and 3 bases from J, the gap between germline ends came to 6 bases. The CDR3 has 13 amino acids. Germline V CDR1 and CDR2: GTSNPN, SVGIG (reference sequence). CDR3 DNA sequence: TGTGCCTGGAGTGGGGATCACACCGGGGAGCTGTTTTTT. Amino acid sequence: CAWSGDHTGELFF.

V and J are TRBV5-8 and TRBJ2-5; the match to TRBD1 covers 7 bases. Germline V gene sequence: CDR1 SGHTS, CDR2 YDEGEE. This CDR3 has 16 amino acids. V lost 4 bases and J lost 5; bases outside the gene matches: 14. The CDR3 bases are TGTGCCAGCAGCCCCCAGGACAGGCCGATGGGGGAGACCCAGTACTTC. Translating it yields CASSPQDRPMGETQYF.